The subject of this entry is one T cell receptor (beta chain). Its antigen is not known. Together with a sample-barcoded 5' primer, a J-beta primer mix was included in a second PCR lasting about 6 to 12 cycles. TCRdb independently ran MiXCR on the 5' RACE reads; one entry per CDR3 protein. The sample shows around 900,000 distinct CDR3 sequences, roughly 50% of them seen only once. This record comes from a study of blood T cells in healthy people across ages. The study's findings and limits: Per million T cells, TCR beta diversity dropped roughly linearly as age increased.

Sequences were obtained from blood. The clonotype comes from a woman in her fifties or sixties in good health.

CDR3 sequence (DNA): TGCGCCAGCAGCCAAGAAGGTATGGCTTACACTGAAGCTTTCTTT. Translated: CASSQEGMAYTEAFF. V is TRBV4-1 and J is TRBJ1-1, with D uncertain. Germline CDR1 is MGHRA and CDR2 is YSYEKL. This CDR3 region has 15 residues. Trimming stripped 0 bases from V and 3 bases from J, with 11 bases between.